This T cell receptor (beta chain) was profiled in a study of OX40 agonist ivuxolimab in advanced cancers. Study information: Dose-escalation patients suffered from hepatocellular carcinoma, melanoma, renal cell or head and neck cancer.

This clone occurred a few times. Its antigen is undetermined. Study conclusions and caveats: At doses 0.1 to 3.0 mg/kg, CD4+ and CD8+ clones expanded. Researchers did not establish what antigens the expanded peripheral T cells target. Low normalized T-cell clonal expansion was additionally recorded for some nonresponders.

Sequenced by immunoSEQ multiplex PCR; TCRdb stores in-frame clones only, minus some. Here the sample spans about 71,000 clones, about 85% being singletons. The CDR3 contains 13 residues. V gave up 6 bases and J gave up 4 bases, with 10 bases separating them. Germline V CDR1 and CDR2: LGHNA, YNFKEQ. The material was CD4+ or CD8+ T cells sorted from blood, obtained in a trial of the OX40 agonist ivuxolimab. This chain links TRBV4-2 with TRBJ1-3; D is perhaps TRBD1 (5 bases). The TCR comes from an adult with an advanced solid tumor such as melanoma, head and neck, liver or kidney cancer. CDR3 region: CASSGQGGNTIYF. The CDR3 nucleotides read TGTGCCAGCAGTGGCCAGGGAGGAAACACCATATATTTT.